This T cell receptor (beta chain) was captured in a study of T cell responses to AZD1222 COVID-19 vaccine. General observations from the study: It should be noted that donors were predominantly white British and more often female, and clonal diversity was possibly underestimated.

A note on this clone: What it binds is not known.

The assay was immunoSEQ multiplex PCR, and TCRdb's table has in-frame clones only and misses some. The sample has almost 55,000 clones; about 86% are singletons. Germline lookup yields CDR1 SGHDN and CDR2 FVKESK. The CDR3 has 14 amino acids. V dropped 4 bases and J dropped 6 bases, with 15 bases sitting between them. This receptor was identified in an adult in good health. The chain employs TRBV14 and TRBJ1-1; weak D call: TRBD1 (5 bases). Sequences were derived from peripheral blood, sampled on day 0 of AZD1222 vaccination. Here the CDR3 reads CASSPLGRGAEAFF. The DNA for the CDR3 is TGTGCCAGCAGCCCCCTGGGGAGGGGCGCTGAAGCTTTCTTT.